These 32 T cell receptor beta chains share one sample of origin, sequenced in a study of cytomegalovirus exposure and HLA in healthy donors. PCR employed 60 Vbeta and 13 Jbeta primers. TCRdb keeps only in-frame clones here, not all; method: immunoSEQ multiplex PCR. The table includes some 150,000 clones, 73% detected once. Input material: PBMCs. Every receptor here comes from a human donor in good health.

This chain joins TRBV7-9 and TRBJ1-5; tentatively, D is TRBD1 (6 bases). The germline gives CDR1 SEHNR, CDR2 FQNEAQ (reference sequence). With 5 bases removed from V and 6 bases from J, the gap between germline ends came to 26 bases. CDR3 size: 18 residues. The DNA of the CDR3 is TGTGCCAGCAGCCACGTGAGCCAACGTACAGGGTTGGTTCAGCCCCAGCATTTT. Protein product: CASSHVSQRTGLVQPQHF.

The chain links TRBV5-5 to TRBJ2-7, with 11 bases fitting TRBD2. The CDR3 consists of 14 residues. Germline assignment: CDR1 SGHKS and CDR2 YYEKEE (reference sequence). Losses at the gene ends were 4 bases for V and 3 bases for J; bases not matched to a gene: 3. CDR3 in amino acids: CASSPGLADYEQYF. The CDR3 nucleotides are TGTGCCAGCAGCCCGGGACTAGCGGACTACGAGCAGTACTTC.

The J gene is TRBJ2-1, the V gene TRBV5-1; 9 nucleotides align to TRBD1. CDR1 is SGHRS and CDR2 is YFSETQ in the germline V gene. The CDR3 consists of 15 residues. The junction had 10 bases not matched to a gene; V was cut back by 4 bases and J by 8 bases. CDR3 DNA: TGCGCCAGCAGCCTCCAAGGGGACAGGGATGATGAGCAGTTCTTC. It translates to CASSLQGDRDDEQFF.

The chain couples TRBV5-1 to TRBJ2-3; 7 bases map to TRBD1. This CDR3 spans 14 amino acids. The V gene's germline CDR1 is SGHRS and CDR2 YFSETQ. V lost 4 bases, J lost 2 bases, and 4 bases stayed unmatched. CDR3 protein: CASSTGQVTDTQYF. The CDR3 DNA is TGCGCCAGCAGCACCGGACAGGTCACAGATACGCAGTATTTT. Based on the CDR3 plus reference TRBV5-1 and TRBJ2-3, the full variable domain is KAGVTQTPRYLIKTRGQQVTLSCSPISGHRSVSWYQQTPGQGLQFLFEYFSETQRNKGNFPGRFSGRQFSNSRSEMNVSTLELGDSALYLCASSTGQVTDTQYFGPGTRLTVL.

The CDR3 is CASSPRDRGYQPQHF. The CDR3 DNA is TGTGCCAGCAGTCCCCGGGACAGGGGGTACCAGCCCCAGCATTTT. The gene calls are TRBV6-6 and TRBJ1-5, with TRBD1 identical over 11 bases. The junction had 7 bases not matched to a gene; V was cut back by 5 bases and J by 7 bases. The CDR3 extends over 15 amino acids. Germline V gives CDR1 MNHNY, CDR2 SVGAGI (reference sequence).

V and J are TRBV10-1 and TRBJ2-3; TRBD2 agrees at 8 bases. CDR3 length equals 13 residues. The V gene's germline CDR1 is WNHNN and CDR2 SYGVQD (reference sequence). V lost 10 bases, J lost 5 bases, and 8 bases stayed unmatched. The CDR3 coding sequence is TGCGCCACTGCGCCAGCGGGGGTAGATACGCAGTATTTT. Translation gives CATAPAGVDTQYF.

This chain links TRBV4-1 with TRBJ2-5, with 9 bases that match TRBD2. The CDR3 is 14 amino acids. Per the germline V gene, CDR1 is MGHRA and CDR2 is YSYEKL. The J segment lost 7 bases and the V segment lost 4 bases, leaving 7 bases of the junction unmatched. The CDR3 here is CASSRGGLAGTQYF. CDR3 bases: TGCGCCAGCAGCCGGGGGGGACTAGCCGGGACCCAGTACTTC.

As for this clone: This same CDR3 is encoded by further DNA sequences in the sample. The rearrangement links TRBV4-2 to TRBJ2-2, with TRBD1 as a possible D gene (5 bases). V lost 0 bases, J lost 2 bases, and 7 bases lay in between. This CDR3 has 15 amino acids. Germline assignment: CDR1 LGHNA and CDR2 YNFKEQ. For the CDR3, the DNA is TGTGCCAGCAGCCAAGAAAGGGGTAACACCGGGGAGCTGTTTTTT. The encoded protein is CASSQERGNTGELFF.

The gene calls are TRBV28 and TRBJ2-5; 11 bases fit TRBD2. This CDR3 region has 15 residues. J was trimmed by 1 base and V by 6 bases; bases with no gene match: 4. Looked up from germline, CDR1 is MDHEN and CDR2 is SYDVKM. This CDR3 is CASSYSGGGQETQYF. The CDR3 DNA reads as TGTGCCAGCAGCTATAGCGGGGGGGGCCAAGAGACCCAGTACTTC.

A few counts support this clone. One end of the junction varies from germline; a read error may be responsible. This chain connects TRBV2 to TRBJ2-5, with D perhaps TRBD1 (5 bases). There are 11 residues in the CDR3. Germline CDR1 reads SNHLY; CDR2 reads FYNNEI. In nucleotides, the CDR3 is TGTGCCAGCAAAGGGGAAGAGGCCCAGTACTTC. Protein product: CASKGEEAQYF.

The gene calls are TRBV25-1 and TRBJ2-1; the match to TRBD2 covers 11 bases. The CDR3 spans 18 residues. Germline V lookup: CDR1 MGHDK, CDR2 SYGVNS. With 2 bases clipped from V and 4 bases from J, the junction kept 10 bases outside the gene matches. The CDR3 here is CASSEDTATSGSYNEQFF. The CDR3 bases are TGTGCCAGCAGTGAAGATACTGCTACTAGCGGGAGTTACAATGAGCAGTTCTTC.

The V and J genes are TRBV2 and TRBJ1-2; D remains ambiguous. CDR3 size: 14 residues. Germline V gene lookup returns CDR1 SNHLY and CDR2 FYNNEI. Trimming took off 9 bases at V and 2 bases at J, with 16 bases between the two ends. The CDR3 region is CARAADSTNYGYTF. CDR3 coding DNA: TGTGCCAGGGCGGCTGATTCTACGAACTATGGCTACACCTTC. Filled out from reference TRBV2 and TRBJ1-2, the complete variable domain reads EPEVTQTPSHQVTQMGQEVILRCVPISNHLYFYWYRQILGQKVEFLVSFYNNEISEKSEIFDDQFSVERPDGSNFTLKIRSTKLEDSAMYFCARAADSTNYGYTFGSGTRLTVV.

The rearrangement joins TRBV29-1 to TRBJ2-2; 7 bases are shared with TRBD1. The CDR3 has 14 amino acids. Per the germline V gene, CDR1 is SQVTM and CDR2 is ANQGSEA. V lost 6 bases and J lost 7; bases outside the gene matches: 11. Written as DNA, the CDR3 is TGCAGCGTAGCAGACAGGGTAGGGGACGGGGAGCTGTTTTTT. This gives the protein CSVADRVGDGELFF.

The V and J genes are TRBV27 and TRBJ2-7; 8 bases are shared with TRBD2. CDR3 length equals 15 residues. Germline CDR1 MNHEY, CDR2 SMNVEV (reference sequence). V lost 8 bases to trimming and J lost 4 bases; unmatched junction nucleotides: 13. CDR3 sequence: CASSPGGGFGYEQYF. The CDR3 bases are TGTGCCAGCTCGCCGGGAGGGGGGTTCGGGTACGAGCAGTACTTC.

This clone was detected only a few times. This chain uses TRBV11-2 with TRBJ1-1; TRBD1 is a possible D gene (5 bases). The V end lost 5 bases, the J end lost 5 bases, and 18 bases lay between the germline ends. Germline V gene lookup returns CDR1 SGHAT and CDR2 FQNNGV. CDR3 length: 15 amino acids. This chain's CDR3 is CASSTASAGETEAFF. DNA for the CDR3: TGTGCCAGCAGCACAGCCTCGGCGGGGGAAACTGAAGCTTTCTTT.

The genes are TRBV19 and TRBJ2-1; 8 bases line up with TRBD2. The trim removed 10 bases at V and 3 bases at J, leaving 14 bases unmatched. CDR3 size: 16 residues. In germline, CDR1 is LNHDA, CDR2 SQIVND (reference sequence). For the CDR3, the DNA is TGTGCCACCCGCTCACGCACTAGCGGAAGCTACAATGAGCAGTTCTTC. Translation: CATRSRTSGSYNEQFF.

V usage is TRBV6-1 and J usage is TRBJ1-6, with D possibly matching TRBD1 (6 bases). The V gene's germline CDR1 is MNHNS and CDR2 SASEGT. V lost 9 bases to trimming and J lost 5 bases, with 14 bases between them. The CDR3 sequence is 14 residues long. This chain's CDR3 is CASLRGWNNSPLHF. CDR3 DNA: TGTGCCAGTCTCAGGGGTTGGAATAATTCACCCCTCCACTTT.

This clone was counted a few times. CDR3 loop: CASSPGGTSTDTQYF. The CDR3, as DNA: TGTGCCAGCAGCCCGGGGGGGACTAGCACAGATACGCAGTATTTT. The V gene is TRBV5-4, the J gene TRBJ2-3, with 8 bases aligning to TRBD2. The CDR3 totals 15 residues. Germline loops: CDR1 SGHNT, CDR2 YYREEE (reference sequence). The ends lost 4 bases at V and 0 bases at J; junction bases unmatched: 4.

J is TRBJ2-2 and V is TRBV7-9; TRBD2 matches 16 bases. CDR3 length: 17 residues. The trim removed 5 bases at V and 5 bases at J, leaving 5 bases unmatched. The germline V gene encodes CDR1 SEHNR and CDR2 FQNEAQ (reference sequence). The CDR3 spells CASSPGLAGGRTGELFF. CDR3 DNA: TGTGCCAGCAGCCCGGGACTAGCGGGGGGGCGTACCGGGGAGCTGTTTTTT.

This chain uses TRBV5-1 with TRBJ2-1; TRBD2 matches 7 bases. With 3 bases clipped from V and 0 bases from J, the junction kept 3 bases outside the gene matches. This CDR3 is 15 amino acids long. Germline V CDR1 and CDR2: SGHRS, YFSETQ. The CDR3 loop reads CASSWGGSSYNEQFF. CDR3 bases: TGCGCCAGCAGCTGGGGGGGAAGCTCCTACAATGAGCAGTTCTTC.

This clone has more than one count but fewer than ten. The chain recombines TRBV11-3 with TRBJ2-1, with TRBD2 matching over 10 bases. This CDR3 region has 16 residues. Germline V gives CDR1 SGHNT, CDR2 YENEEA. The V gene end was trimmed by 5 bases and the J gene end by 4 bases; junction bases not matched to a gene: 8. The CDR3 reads CASSAGLAVLYNEQFF. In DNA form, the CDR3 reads TGTGCCAGCAGCGCCGGACTAGCGGTATTATACAATGAGCAGTTCTTC.

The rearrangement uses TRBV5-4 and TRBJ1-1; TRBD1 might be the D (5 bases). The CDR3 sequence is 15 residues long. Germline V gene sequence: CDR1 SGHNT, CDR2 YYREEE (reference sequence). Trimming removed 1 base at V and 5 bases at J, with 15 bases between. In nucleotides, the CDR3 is TGTGCCAGCAGCTTGCCCAGTAGGGGAGGAACTGAAGCTTTCTTT. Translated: CASSLPSRGGTEAFF. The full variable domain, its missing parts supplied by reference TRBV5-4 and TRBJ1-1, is ETGVTQSPTHLIKTRGQQVTLRCSSQSGHNTVSWYQQALGQGPQFIFQYYREEENGRGNFPPRFSGLQFPNYSSELNVNALELDDSALYLCASSLPSRGGTEAFFGQGTRLTVV.

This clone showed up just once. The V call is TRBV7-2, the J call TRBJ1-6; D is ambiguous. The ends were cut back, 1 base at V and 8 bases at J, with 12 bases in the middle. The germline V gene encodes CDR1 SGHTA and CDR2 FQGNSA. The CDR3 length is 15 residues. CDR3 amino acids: CASSLGGRRDSPLHF. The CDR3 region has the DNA TGTGCCAGCAGCTTAGGAGGGCGGAGGGATTCACCCCTCCACTTT.

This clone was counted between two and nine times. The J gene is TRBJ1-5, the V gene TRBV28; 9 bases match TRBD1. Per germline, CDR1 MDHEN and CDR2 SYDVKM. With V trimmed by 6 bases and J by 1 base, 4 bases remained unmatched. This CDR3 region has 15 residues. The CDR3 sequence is CASRPGQGSNQPQHF. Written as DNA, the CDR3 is TGTGCCAGCAGGCCGGGACAGGGAAGCAATCAGCCCCAGCATTTT.

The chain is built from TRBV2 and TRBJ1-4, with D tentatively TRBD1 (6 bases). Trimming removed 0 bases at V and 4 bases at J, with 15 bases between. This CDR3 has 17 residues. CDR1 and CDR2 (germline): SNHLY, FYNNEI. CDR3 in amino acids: CASSEATGGWGNEKLFF. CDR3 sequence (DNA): TGTGCCAGCAGTGAAGCGACGGGGGGCTGGGGTAATGAAAAACTGTTTTTT. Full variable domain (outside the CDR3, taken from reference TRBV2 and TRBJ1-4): EPEVTQTPSHQVTQMGQEVILRCVPISNHLYFYWYRQILGQKVEFLVSFYNNEISEKSEIFDDQFSVERPDGSNFTLKIRSTKLEDSAMYFCASSEATGGWGNEKLFFGSGTQLSVL.

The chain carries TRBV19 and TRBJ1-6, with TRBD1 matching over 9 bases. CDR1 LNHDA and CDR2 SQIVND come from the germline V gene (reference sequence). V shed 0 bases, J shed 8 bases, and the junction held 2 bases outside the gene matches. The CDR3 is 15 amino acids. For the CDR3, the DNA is TGTGCCAGTAGTATAGATCGGACAGGGGATTCACCCCTCCACTTT. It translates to CASSIDRTGDSPLHF.

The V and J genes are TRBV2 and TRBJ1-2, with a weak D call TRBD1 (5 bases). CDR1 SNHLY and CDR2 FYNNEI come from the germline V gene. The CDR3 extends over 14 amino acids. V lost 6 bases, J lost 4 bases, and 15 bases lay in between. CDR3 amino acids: CASRTSGPLYGYTF. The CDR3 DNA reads TGTGCCAGCAGGACCTCAGGGCCTCTCTATGGCTACACCTTC.

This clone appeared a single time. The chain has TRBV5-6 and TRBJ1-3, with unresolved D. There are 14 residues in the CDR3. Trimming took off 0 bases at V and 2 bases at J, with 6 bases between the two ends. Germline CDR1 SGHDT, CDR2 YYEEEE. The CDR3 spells CASSLGAAGNTIYF. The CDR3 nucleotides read TGTGCCAGCAGCTTGGGTGCAGCTGGAAACACCATATATTTT.

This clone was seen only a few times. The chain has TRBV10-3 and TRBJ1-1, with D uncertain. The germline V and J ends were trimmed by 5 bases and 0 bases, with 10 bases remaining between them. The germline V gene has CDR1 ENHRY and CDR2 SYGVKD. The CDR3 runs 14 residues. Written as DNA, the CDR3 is TGTGCCATCAGTTTAAACAGCATGAACACTGAAGCTTTCTTT. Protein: CAISLNSMNTEAFF.

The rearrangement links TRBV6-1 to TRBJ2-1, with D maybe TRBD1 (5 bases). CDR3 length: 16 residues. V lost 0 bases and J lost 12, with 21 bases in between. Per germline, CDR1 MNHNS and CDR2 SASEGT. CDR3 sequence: CASSEAGFQLTQGQFF. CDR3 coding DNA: TGTGCCAGCAGTGAAGCGGGTTTTCAACTCACTCAGGGGCAGTTCTTC.

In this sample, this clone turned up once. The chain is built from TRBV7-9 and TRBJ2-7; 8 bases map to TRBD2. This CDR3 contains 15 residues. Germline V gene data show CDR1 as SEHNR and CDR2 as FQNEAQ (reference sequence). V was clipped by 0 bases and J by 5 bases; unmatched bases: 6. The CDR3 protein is CASSLAASGRDEQYF. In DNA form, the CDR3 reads TGTGCCAGCAGCTTAGCGGCCAGCGGGAGAGACGAGCAGTACTTC.

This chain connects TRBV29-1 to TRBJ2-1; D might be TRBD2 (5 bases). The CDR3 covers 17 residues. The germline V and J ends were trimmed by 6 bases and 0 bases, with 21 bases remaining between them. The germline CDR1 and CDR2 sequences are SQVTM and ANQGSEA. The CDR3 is CSVIQSLVGSSYNEQFF. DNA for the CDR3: TGCAGCGTAATACAATCACTAGTTGGGAGCTCCTACAATGAGCAGTTCTTC.